These 9 T cell receptor beta chains share one sample of origin, sequenced in a study of Tregs in tolerant kidney transplant recipients. Here immunoSEQ multiplex PCR was the method, and the copy in TCRdb shows in-frame clones only, minus some. The table shows 90,000 to 130,000 clones, with around 90% occurring only once. Sequences were derived from CD4+ T cells from blood, sampled before the transplant. Receptor source: a human donor who received a combined kidney and bone marrow transplant.

This chain links TRBV29-1 with TRBJ2-1, with 15 bases that match TRBD2. CDR3 length: 14 residues. Germline lookup yields CDR1 SQVTM and CDR2 ANQGSEA. Unmatched junction bases numbered 4, after V lost 4 bases and J lost 9 bases. This CDR3 reads CSVGWTSGRGEQFF. The CDR3 coding sequence is TGCAGCGTTGGATGGACTAGCGGGAGGGGTGAGCAGTTCTTC.

The chain joins TRBV7-2 to TRBJ1-2; D ambiguous. V was shortened by 5 bases and J by 8 bases, with 18 bases between the two germline ends. The germline CDR1 and CDR2 sequences are SGHTA and FQGNSA. This CDR3 region has 14 residues. This CDR3 reads CASSRVPSAGGYTF. Here the CDR3 DNA reads TGTGCCAGCAGCCGCGTGCCCTCGGCGGGGGGCTACACCTTC.

The V call is TRBV28, the J call TRBJ1-2; possibly TRBD1 for D (5 bases). CDR3 length: 15 amino acids. Between the trimmed V and J ends, which lost 6 bases and 8 bases, there was a span of 22 bases. CDR1 MDHEN and CDR2 SYDVKM come from the germline V gene. The CDR3 nucleotides are TGTGCCAGCAGGGGAAGAGGAGGAGGGGCTCGGGGCTACACCTTC. This sequence encodes CASRGRGGGARGYTF.

V and J are TRBV18 and TRBJ2-7, with TRBD1 matching over 10 bases. This CDR3 comprises 15 residues. The germline CDR1 and CDR2 sequences are KGHSH and LQKENI. V lost 3 bases to trimming and J lost 3 bases; unmatched junction nucleotides: 5. The CDR3 region has the DNA TGTGCCAGCTCACCCTACAGGACAGGGGGCTACGAGCAGTACTTC. It yields the protein CASSPYRTGGYEQYF.

The chain has TRBV12-2 and TRBJ1-2. TRBV12-2 is labeled a pseudogene. This CDR3 has 21 amino acids. DNA for the CDR3: TGTGCAAGTCGCTTCAGAGGGGAGAGCGGGGACATTCCCGCGGGGCGAGGGGGCTACACCTTC. It codes for CASRFRGESGDIPAGRGGYTF.

This clone was recorded once. The rearrangement uses TRBV11-2 and TRBJ2-7; 13 bases are shared with TRBD2. Trimming cost V 3 bases and J 2 bases; bases outside gene matches: 10. Germline CDR1 reads SGHAT; CDR2 reads FQNNGV. The CDR3 contains 18 residues. Written as DNA, the CDR3 is TGTGCCAGCAGCTTTGGGCAGGGACTAGCGGGAAGAACCTACGAGCAGTACTTC. It codes for CASSFGQGLAGRTYEQYF. The entire variable domain, with the rest obtained from reference TRBV11-2 and TRBJ2-7, is as follows: EAGVAQSPRYKIIEKRQSVAFWCNPISGHATLYWYQQILGQGPKLLIQFQNNGVVDDSQLPKDRFSAERLKGVDSTLKIQPAKLEDSAVYLCASSFGQGLAGRTYEQYFGPGTRLTVT.

This chain connects TRBV2 to TRBJ2-7; 10 positions agree with TRBD2. Looked up from germline, CDR1 is SNHLY and CDR2 is FYNNEI. The CDR3 covers 13 residues. Trimming at V came to 9 bases and at J to 4 bases, leaving 6 bases not matched to a gene. The CDR3 DNA follows: TGTGCCAGTTTACTAGCGGGGACTTACGAGCAGTACTTC. It encodes CASLLAGTYEQYF.

The chain employs TRBV6-5 and TRBJ1-3; 9 bases match TRBD1. This CDR3 has 14 residues. From germline, CDR1 is MNHEY and CDR2 SVGAGI. V dropped 5 bases and J dropped 5; count of bases not matched to a gene: 4. The CDR3 reads CASSPGTGRNTIYF. Here the CDR3 DNA reads TGTGCCAGCAGTCCCGGGACAGGGAGAAACACCATATATTTT.

CDR3 nucleotides: TGTGCCAGCAGCCCTAGCCGGGACAGGAGTTACGAGCAGTACTTC. It encodes CASSPSRDRSYEQYF. The V gene is TRBV6-5, the J gene TRBJ2-7; 8 bases agree with TRBD1. This CDR3 is built from 15 residues. The J segment lost 4 bases and the V segment lost 6 bases, leaving 11 bases of the junction unmatched. Germline V CDR1 and CDR2: MNHEY, SVGAGI.